The clone carrying this T cell receptor beta chain was seen ten or more times. CDR3 length: 13 amino acids. V was clipped by 7 bases and J by 4 bases, with 13 bases between them. This sample was taken from a study of naive and memory T cell subsets. An equimolar mix of two oligonucleotides served as the beta constant-region primer for TRBC1 and TRBC2. The ligated cDNA underwent four PCR rounds using SP2 and nested alpha and beta constant-region primers. TCRdb redid the calling of the UMI-ligation and nested PCR reads with MiXCR, one entry per CDR3 protein. This table has approximately 17,000 distinct CDR3 sequences, roughly 8.7% appearing once.

The chain recombines TRBV12-3 or TRBV12-4 with TRBJ1-2; D remains unclear. The source is a human donor in good health. What was sequenced was central memory CD8+ T cells from blood. CDR3 DNA sequence: TGTGCCAGCATGAGTGGAGGGCTCTATGGCTACACCTTC. Its translation: CASMSGGLYGYTF.